The TCR beta chain under discussion was sequenced for a study of blood T cell repertoires in COVID-19. Study details: PBMCs, B-cell-depleted T cells, or T cells were the source of the cDNA or gDNA that made up the material.

V lost 3 bases to trimming and J lost 3 bases, with 12 bases between them. CDR3 length equals 14 residues. The germline V gene has CDR1 LNHDA and CDR2 SQIVND (reference sequence). Grouping used clinical history reported by participants in a survey and questionnaire. Methods used by the authors: Reference gene primer amplification yielded estimated nucleated cell counts. The repertoire was sequenced with immunoSEQ multiplex PCR; TCRdb's copy has only in-frame clones and lacks some. Clone size and the V and J calls come from that table; the DNA yielded D and trimming. Of roughly 240,000 clones listed, roughly 85% are singletons.

The receptor comes from a woman between 45 and 60 years old with acute COVID-19. Sequenced: PBMCs or T cells enriched from blood (not recorded which). This rearrangement joins TRBV19 to TRBJ2-7, with a tentative D call TRBD2 (5 bases). CDR3 residues: CASSISGNDYEQYF. CDR3 bases: TGTGCCAGTAGTATCTCGGGGAATGACTACGAGCAGTACTTC.